The 30 T cell receptor beta chains given below trace back to one sample, sequenced in a study of vaccination effects on CD4 cells after COVID-19 (dated by TCRdb to about 2022). The library was produced with the immunoSEQ multiplex PCR assay. TCRdb obtained this table from immuneACCESS and retained in-frame rearrangements with V and J assigned. These tables miss some clones; where compared with another copy, unresolved V genes account for less than half of the shortfall, and the remainder is unexplained. In this sample the table shows tens of thousands of clones, about 76% of which occur a single time. Roughly 3% of the sample rests with the top ten. Which antigens these TCRs recognize remains unknown. The ViraFEST assay stimulated PBMC with viral peptide pools and then used TCR sequencing to identify antigen-specific CD4+ T cell clonotypes by expansion. After more than 9 days of culture, CD4+ T cells were isolated with the EasySep CD4+ T cell isolation kit. Negative nucleocapsid antibody results before and after vaccination confirmed that the healthy vaccine recipients had no prior SARS-CoV-2 infection.

The sample here was CD4+ T cells from PBMCs cultured with SARS-CoV-2 spike peptides, taken before COVID-19 vaccination. The sample's cell subset or site label is to be understood as: SARS-CoV-2 spike overlapping peptide pool stimulation. The source of these receptors is a human donor who received a COVID-19 vaccine.

This clone came up a few times. The chain carries TRBV14 and TRBJ2-1; D is tentatively TRBD1 or TRBD2 (5 bases each). V was trimmed by 4 bases and J by 2 bases, leaving 18 bases between them. In germline, CDR1 is SGHDN, CDR2 FVKESK. The CDR3 is 17 residues long. The CDR3 loop reads CASSLPTRDPTYNEQFF. Written as DNA, the CDR3 is TGTGCCAGCAGCCTGCCCACCCGGGACCCAACCTACAATGAGCAGTTCTTC.

The gene calls are TRBV10-1 and TRBJ2-2; possible D gene TRBD2, 6 bases. Germline CDR1 WNHNN, CDR2 SYGVQD (reference sequence). The CDR3 covers 13 residues. Trimming stripped 5 bases from V and 5 bases from J, with 9 bases between. CDR3 region: CASSRLVTGELFF. Here the CDR3 DNA reads TGCGCCAGCAGTAGACTAGTAACCGGGGAGCTGTTTTTT.

The V gene is TRBV30, the J gene TRBJ1-2; D perhaps matches TRBD1 (5 bases). V lost 0 bases, J lost 4 bases, and 12 bases lay in between. Germline loops: CDR1 GTSNPN, CDR2 SVGIG (reference sequence). This CDR3 region has 14 residues. CDR3 coding DNA: TGTGCCTGGAGTGTAAAGGGGCGAACCTATGGCTACACCTTC. This codes for CAWSVKGRTYGYTF.

The chain joins TRBV5-5 to TRBJ2-5; the match to TRBD1 covers 9 bases. This CDR3 region has 16 residues. Germline trimming cut 4 bases from V and 4 bases from J; bases unmatched to any gene: 11. Per germline, CDR1 SGHKS and CDR2 YYEKEE (reference sequence). The CDR3 reads CASSGTRDRDPETQYF. The CDR3 DNA sequence: TGTGCCAGCAGCGGAACCCGGGACAGGGACCCAGAGACCCAGTACTTC.

The chain joins TRBV6-5 to TRBJ1-4; possibly TRBD1 for D (6 bases). Between the trimmed V and J ends, which lost 10 bases and 0 bases, there was a span of 15 bases. CDR1 and CDR2 from the germline V gene are MNHEY and SVGAGI. The CDR3 extends over 15 amino acids. The CDR3 DNA follows: TGTGCCACAAAGGACAGTTTAGCAACTAATGAAAAACTGTTTTTT. It codes for CATKDSLATNEKLFF.

This sequence joins TRBV7-8 and TRBJ1-3; D ambiguous. CDR1 is SGHVS, CDR2 FQNEAQ, per germline. The V gene lost 2 bases and the J gene lost 0 bases, with 11 bases spanning the gap. CDR3 length: 16 residues. The CDR3 DNA reads as TGTGCCAGCAGCTTACTAGATGGGGACTCTGGAAACACCATATATTTT. Protein: CASSLLDGDSGNTIYF.

This rearrangement joins TRBV9 to TRBJ1-2; 9 bases agree with TRBD1. Germline CDR1 reads SGDLS; CDR2 reads YYNGEE. The CDR3 loop spans 13 amino acids. The ends lost 0 bases at V and 8 bases at J; junction bases unmatched: 2. CDR3 loop: CASSVGDREGYTF. DNA for the CDR3: TGTGCCAGCAGCGTAGGGGACAGGGAAGGCTACACCTTC.

The rearrangement links TRBV27 to TRBJ1-6, with D possibly matching TRBD1 (5 bases). CDR1 and CDR2 (germline): MNHEY, SMNVEV (reference sequence). Trimming took 5 bases from V and 9 from J, leaving 14 bases between them. The CDR3 contains 14 residues. The CDR3 is CASSPGIRASPLHF. Written as DNA, the CDR3 is TGTGCCAGCAGTCCAGGGATCCGGGCTTCACCCCTCCACTTT.

This chain links TRBV4-2 with TRBJ2-5; the D is unclear. This CDR3 region has 17 residues. With 2 bases removed from V and 4 bases from J, the gap between germline ends came to 20 bases. Germline loops: CDR1 LGHNA, CDR2 YNFKEQ. The CDR3 nucleotides are TGTGCCAGCAGCCAATTCACTAAGGGTGATTTTTTAGAGACCCAGTACTTC. Amino acids: CASSQFTKGDFLETQYF.

V is TRBV27 and J is TRBJ1-6; no definite D call. The CDR3 loop spans 13 amino acids. Germline values: CDR1 MNHEY, CDR2 SMNVEV (reference sequence). The V and J ends lost 6 bases and 4 bases respectively, with 7 bases between them. The CDR3 DNA sequence: TGTGCCAGCAGATTCGGGTATAATTCACCCCTCCACTTT. Residues: CASRFGYNSPLHF.

This chain links TRBV5-4 with TRBJ1-2; no clear D. Germline V gene data show CDR1 as SGHNT and CDR2 as YYREEE (reference sequence). CDR3 size: 14 residues. V lost 2 bases and J lost 6, with 14 bases in between. The CDR3 region is CASSLKGEVDGYTF. The DNA of the CDR3 is TGTGCCAGCAGCTTAAAGGGCGAAGTTGATGGCTACACCTTC.

This sequence joins TRBV6-1 and TRBJ2-7; D remains unclear. The V end was cut by 2 bases, the J end by 5 bases, with 13 bases between. The CDR3 spans 14 residues. Germline lookup yields CDR1 MNHNS and CDR2 SASEGT. The CDR3 region has the DNA TGTGCCAGCAGTGAATTGCGCCTAGAGAACGAGCAGTACTTC. This sequence encodes CASSELRLENEQYF.

This clone has a single count. This rearrangement joins TRBV7-8 to TRBJ2-1; 10 nucleotides align to TRBD2. This CDR3 region has 17 residues. The J segment lost 10 bases and the V segment lost 4 bases, leaving 16 bases of the junction unmatched. Per the germline V gene, CDR1 is SGHVS and CDR2 is FQNEAQ. CDR3 loop: CASSYLLAGSLRVEQFF. CDR3 DNA sequence: TGTGCCAGCAGCTACCTACTAGCGGGGAGCCTCCGGGTGGAGCAGTTCTTC. Drawing the rest from reference TRBV7-8 and TRBJ2-1, the complete variable domain is GAGVSQSPRYKVAKRGQDVALRCDPISGHVSLFWYQQALGQGPEFLTYFQNEAQLDKSGLPSDRFFAERPEGSVSTLKIQRTQQEDSAVYLCASSYLLAGSLRVEQFFGPGTRLTVL.

The J gene is TRBJ2-5, the V gene TRBV7-2; TRBD2 aligns across 12 bases. The junction had 5 bases not matched to a gene; V was cut back by 5 bases and J by 7 bases. CDR3 length equals 14 residues. Looked up from germline, CDR1 is SGHTA and CDR2 is FQGNSA. In DNA, the CDR3 is TGTGCCAGCAGCAGGACTAGCGGGGTGGGGACCCAGTACTTC. It encodes CASSRTSGVGTQYF.

The J gene is TRBJ1-1, the V gene TRBV5-1, with D unresolved. CDR3 length equals 14 residues. Germline V gene data show CDR1 as SGHRS and CDR2 as YFSETQ. V lost 4 bases and J 1 base, leaving 11 bases between the germline ends. CDR3 residues: CASSPGRQNTEAFF. CDR3 DNA sequence: TGCGCCAGCAGCCCTGGACGACAGAACACTGAAGCTTTCTTT.

V usage is TRBV2 and J usage is TRBJ1-6; 8 bases match TRBD1. Germline trimming cut 6 bases from V and 1 base from J; bases unmatched to any gene: 8. Germline CDR1 SNHLY, CDR2 FYNNEI. CDR3 length equals 17 residues. The CDR3 region is CASSPRQGRSYNSPLHF. The CDR3 DNA is TGTGCCAGCAGCCCTAGACAGGGGAGGTCCTATAATTCACCCCTCCACTTT.

This sequence joins TRBV5-5 and TRBJ1-5, with 9 bases that match TRBD1. Germline V gene lookup returns CDR1 SGHKS and CDR2 YYEKEE (reference sequence). Unmatched junction bases numbered 4, after V lost 3 bases and J lost 3 bases. This CDR3 is built from 15 residues. Here the CDR3 reads CASSWGTGINQPQHF. CDR3 sequence (DNA): TGTGCCAGCAGCTGGGGGACAGGGATCAATCAGCCCCAGCATTTT.

Written as DNA, the CDR3 is TGTGCCAGCAGGGGCAGCAAAAGGGCTGGAAACACCATATATTTT. Residues: CASRGSKRAGNTIYF. The V gene is TRBV6-5, the J gene TRBJ1-3; D is uncertain. This CDR3 contains 15 residues. Germline CDR1 reads MNHEY; CDR2 reads SVGAGI. Trimming removed 6 bases from V and 2 bases from J, with 14 bases in between.

This clone was counted between two and nine times. DNA for the CDR3: TGCGCCAGCAGTGAGGGGACAGAAATCACTCGTGGGTCCTACGAGCAGTACTTC. Protein sequence: CASSEGTEITRGSYEQYF. The V gene is TRBV10-1, the J gene TRBJ2-7; the match to TRBD1 covers 7 bases. The length of the CDR3 is 18 residues. V shed 2 bases, J shed 1 base, and the junction held 14 bases outside the gene matches. Germline loops: CDR1 WNHNN, CDR2 SYGVQD (reference sequence).

This clone was detected only a few times. This sequence joins TRBV2 and TRBJ1-2, with D possibly matching TRBD1 (5 bases). Germline-derived CDR1 and CDR2 are SNHLY and FYNNEI. Trimming shortened V by 8 bases and J by 6 bases, and 13 bases separated the two germline ends. The CDR3 runs 12 residues. CDR3 in amino acids: CASFIRDDGYTF. CDR3 nucleotides: TGTGCCAGCTTTATAAGGGACGATGGCTACACCTTC.

The V call is TRBV6-6, the J call TRBJ2-7, with 7 positions matching TRBD1. CDR1 and CDR2 (germline): MNHNY, SVGAGI (reference sequence). V was pared by 6 bases and J by 3 bases, with 8 bases of the junction left unmatched. The length of the CDR3 is 14 residues. The CDR3 is CASSPGTANYEQYF. Written as DNA, the CDR3 is TGTGCCAGCAGCCCCGGGACAGCGAACTACGAGCAGTACTTC.

The rearrangement uses TRBV5-8 and TRBJ2-5, with TRBD2 as a possible D gene (7 bases). The germline V gene encodes CDR1 SGHTS and CDR2 YDEGEE. The CDR3 runs to 15 residues. The V end lost 4 bases, the J end lost 5 bases, and 18 bases lay between the germline ends. The CDR3 DNA reads as TGTGCCAGCAGCCCCGAGGGGGGGCGGGAGGAGACCCAGTACTTC. Amino acid sequence: CASSPEGGREETQYF.

The rearrangement uses TRBV4-1 and TRBJ2-5; the match to TRBD1 covers 8 bases. Unmatched junction bases numbered 8, after V lost 0 bases and J lost 2 bases. This CDR3 spans 17 amino acids. The V gene's germline CDR1 is MGHRA and CDR2 YSYEKL. The CDR3 nucleotides read TGCGCCAGCAGCCAAGATGGGTTGGGGACAGGACAAGAGACCCAGTACTTC. It specifies CASSQDGLGTGQETQYF.

The chain uses TRBV25-1 and TRBJ1-1; tentative D call: TRBD1 (6 bases). Trimming stripped 1 base from V and 3 bases from J, with 12 bases between. In germline, CDR1 is MGHDK, CDR2 SYGVNS. This CDR3 spans 15 amino acids. CDR3 amino acids: CASSESGGPDTEAFF. CDR3 coding DNA: TGTGCCAGCAGTGAATCTGGGGGGCCGGACACTGAAGCTTTCTTT.

The chain is built from TRBV29-1 and TRBJ1-2; no clear D gene. Trimming took 5 bases from V and 4 from J, leaving 14 bases between them. This CDR3 contains 13 residues. Per the germline V gene, CDR1 is SQVTM and CDR2 is ANQGSEA. The DNA for the CDR3 is TGCAGCGTTCCCTTTAAAGCGGGCTATGGCTACACCTTC. This gives the protein CSVPFKAGYGYTF.

The chain couples TRBV12-3 or TRBV12-4 to TRBJ1-1; weak D call: TRBD1 (5 bases). V dropped 3 bases and J dropped 9 bases, with 11 bases sitting between them. The length of the CDR3 is 12 residues. The CDR3 is CASSFPREKAFF. The CDR3 DNA is TGTGCCAGCAGTTTCCCCAGGGAAAAAGCTTTCTTT.

The CDR3 bases are TGTGCCAGCTCACCACAGCCGACAAGGGGGCAAGAGACCCAGTACTTC. Residues: CASSPQPTRGQETQYF. The chain joins TRBV18 to TRBJ2-5, with a weak D call TRBD1 (6 bases). CDR1 is KGHSH, CDR2 LQKENI, per germline. The V end was cut by 1 base, the J end by 2 bases, with 14 bases between. The CDR3 has 16 amino acids.

V and J are TRBV6-4 and TRBJ1-2; D not resolved. CDR1 is MRHNA and CDR2 is SNTAGT in the germline V gene. V shed 6 bases and J shed 2 bases, with 16 bases lying between them. The CDR3 runs to 15 residues. Here the CDR3 DNA reads TGTGCCAGCAGCCGCACCTCCGGGGTCAACTATGGCTACACCTTC. It codes for CASSRTSGVNYGYTF.

The V call is TRBV21-1, the J call TRBJ1-4. TRBV21-1 is a documented pseudogene. The CDR3 contains 15 residues. CDR3 region: CASRPRGALGEKLFF. In DNA, the CDR3 is TGTGCCAGCAGGCCCCGGGGGGCTTTGGGGGAAAAACTGTTTTTT.

This chain uses TRBV2 with TRBJ2-6; possibly TRBD1 for D (6 bases). Germline CDR1 is SNHLY and CDR2 is FYNNEI. This CDR3 contains 14 residues. Trimming took off 8 bases at V and 0 bases at J, with 8 bases between the two ends. As DNA, the CDR3 is TGTGCCAGCCAGGGGAGCTCTGGGGCCAACGTCCTGACTTTC. Its translation: CASQGSSGANVLTF.